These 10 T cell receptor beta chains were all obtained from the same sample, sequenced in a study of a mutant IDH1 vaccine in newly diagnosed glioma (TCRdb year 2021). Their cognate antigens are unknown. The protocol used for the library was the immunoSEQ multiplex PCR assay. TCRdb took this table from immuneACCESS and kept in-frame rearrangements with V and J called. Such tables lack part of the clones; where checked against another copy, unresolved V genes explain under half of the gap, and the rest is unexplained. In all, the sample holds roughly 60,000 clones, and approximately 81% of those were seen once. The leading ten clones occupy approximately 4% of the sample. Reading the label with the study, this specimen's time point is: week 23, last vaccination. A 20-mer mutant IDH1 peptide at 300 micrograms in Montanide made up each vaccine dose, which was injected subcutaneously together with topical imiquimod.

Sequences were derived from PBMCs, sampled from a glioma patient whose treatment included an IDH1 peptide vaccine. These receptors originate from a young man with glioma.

The CDR3 region is CSGRDRETQYF. As DNA, the CDR3 is TGCAGCGGAAGGGATCGGGAGACCCAGTACTTC. V gene TRBV29-1 combines with J gene TRBJ2-5; D remains unclear. CDR1 SQVTM and CDR2 ANQGSEA come from the germline V gene. The CDR3 loop spans 11 amino acids. V lost 7 bases and J 5 bases, leaving 11 bases between the germline ends.

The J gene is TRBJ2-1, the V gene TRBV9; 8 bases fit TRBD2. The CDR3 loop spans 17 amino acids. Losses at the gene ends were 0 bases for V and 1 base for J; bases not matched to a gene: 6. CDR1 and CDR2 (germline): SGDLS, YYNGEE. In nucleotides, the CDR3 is TGTGCCAGCAGCGTAGGAGGCCAGCGGGGGTCCTACAATGAGCAGTTCTTC. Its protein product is CASSVGGQRGSYNEQFF.

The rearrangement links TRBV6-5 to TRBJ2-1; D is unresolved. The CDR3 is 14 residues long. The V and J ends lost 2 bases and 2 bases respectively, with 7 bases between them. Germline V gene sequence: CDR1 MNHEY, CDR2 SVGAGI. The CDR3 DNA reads TGTGCCAGCAGTTACCCGGGCCCCTACAATGAGCAGTTCTTC. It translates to CASSYPGPYNEQFF.

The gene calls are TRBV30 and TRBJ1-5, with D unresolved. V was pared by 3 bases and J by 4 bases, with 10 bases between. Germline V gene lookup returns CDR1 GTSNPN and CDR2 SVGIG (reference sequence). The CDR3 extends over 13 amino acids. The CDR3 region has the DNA TGTGCCTGGAGCTCCGAGCTTAATCAGCCCCAGCATTTT. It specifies CAWSSELNQPQHF.

The CDR3 coding sequence is TGTGCCAGTCTCAGGAGCTCCTACAATGAGCAGTTCTTC. As protein: CASLRSSYNEQFF. The chain has TRBV28 and TRBJ2-1, with D hard to call. Germline loops: CDR1 MDHEN, CDR2 SYDVKM. V was cut by 9 bases and J by 0 bases, with 9 bases left in between. The CDR3 loop spans 13 amino acids.

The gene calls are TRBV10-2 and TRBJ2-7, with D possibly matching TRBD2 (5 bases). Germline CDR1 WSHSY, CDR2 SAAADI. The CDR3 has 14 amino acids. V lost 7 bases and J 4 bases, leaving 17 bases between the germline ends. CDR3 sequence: CASTAPKGGYEQYF. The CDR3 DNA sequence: TGCGCCAGCACCGCCCCGAAAGGAGGTTACGAGCAGTACTTC.

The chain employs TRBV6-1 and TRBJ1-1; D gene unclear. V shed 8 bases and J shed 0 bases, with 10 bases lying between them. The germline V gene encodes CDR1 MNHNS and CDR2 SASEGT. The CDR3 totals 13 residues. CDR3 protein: CASGRFLNTEAFF. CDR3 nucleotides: TGTGCCAGCGGTCGTTTCTTGAACACTGAAGCTTTCTTT.

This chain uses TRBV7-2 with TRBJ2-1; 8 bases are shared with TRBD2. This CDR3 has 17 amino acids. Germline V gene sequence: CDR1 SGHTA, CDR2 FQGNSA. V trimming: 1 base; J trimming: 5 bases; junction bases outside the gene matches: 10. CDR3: CASSLVVVAGTNNEQFF. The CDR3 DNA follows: TGTGCCAGCAGCTTAGTCGTAGTAGCGGGGACGAACAATGAGCAGTTCTTC.

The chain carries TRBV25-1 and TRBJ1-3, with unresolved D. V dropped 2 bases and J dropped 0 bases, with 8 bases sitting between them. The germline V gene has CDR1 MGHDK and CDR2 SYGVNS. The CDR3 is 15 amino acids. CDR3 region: CASSEPGFSGNTIYF. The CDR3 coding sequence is TGTGCCAGCAGTGAACCCGGGTTCTCTGGAAACACCATATATTTT.

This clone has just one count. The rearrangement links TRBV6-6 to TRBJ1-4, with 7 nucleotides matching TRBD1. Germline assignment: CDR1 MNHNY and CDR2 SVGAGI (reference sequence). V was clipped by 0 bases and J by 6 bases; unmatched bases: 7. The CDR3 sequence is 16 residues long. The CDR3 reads CASSYSIGGGDEKLFF. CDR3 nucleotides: TGTGCCAGCAGTTACTCGATAGGGGGCGGTGATGAAAAACTGTTTTTT.